This T cell receptor (beta chain) is from a study of shared clonotypes between healthy human individuals. This clone showed up many times. TCRdb's table, derived via immunoSEQ multiplex PCR, lists solely in-frame clones and lacks some. The table has 1 million to 1.3 million clones, about 80% seen once. Germline CDR1 DFQATT, CDR2 SNEGSKA (reference sequence). The CDR3 totals 10 residues. Deletions cut 8 bases from V and 1 base from J, with 6 bases between. The specimen sequenced was memory CD4+ T cells from PBMCs. Sample subset: CD45RA-negative fraction. This clonotype originated in a man aged 18 to 29 in good health. Some clones in this sample may be carry-over from other donors' samples. The chain has TRBV20-1 and TRBJ2-7; D is undetermined. The CDR3 spells CSTRSYEQYF. The CDR3 DNA follows: TGCAGTACCCGGTCCTACGAGCAGTACTTC.